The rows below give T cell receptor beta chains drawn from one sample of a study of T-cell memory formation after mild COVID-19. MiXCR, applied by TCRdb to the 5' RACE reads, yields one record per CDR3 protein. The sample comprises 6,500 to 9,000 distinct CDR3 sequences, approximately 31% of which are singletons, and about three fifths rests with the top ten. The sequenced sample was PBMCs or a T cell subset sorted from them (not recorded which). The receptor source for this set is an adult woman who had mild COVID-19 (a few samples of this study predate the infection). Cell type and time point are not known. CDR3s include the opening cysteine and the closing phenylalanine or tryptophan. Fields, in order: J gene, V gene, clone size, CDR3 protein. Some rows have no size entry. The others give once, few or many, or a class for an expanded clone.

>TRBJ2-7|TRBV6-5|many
CASSYGSLDLLYEQYF
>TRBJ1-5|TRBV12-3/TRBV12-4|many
CASSLLGPGPAMQPQHF
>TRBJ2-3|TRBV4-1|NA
CASSQDLGADTQYF
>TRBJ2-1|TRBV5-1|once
CASSLTGNNEQFF
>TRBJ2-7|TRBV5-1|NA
CASSLAGEQYF
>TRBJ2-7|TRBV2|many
CASSDPRAGSLLLKQYF
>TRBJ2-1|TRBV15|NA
CATSRDELRTSGGLGEQFF
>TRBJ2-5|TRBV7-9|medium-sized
CASSLGTSGPEKPEKETQYF
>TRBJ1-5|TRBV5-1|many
CASSLWGADQPQHF
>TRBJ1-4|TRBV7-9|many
CASSPRQNNEKLFF
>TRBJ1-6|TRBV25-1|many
CASSELVLGLDSPLHF
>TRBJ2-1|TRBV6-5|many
CASSRQIYNEQFF
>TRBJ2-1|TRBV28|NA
CASPPRRGSSYNEQFF
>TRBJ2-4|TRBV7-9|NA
CASSYTFTDRDVIQYF
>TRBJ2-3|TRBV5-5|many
CASSLGVRQTDTQYF
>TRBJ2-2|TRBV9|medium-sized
CASSVASTGWVTGELFF
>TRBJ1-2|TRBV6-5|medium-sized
CASSSVPHGYTF
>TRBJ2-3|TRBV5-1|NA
CASSLAVSTDTQYF
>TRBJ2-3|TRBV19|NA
CATKVVAGGSDTQYF
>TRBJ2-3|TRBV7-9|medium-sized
CASRYPRAQSADTQYF
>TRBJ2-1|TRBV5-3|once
CARSFLRDGYNEQFF
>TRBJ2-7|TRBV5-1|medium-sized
CASSLDQWPYEQYF
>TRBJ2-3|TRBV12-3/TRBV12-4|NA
CASSLFGLRSDTQYF
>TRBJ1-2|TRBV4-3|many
CASSQTGGLANYGYTF
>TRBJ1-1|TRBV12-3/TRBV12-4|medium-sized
CASGGTGRGTEAFF
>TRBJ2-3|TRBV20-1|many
CSASRGGGPSTDTQYF
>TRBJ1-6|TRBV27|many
CASMGLPGSYNSPLHF
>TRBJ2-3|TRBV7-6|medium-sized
CASSFPASGISTDTQYF
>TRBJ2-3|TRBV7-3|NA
CASSYSEGDTQYF
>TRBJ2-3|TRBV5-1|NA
CASSLPTGTTDTQYF
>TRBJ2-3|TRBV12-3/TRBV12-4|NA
CASSQGGRAPDTQYF
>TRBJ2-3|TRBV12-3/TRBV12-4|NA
CASRQGSGTDTQYF
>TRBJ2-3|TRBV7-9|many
CASREASSTDTQYF
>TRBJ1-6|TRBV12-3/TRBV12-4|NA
CASSNPPAPLHF
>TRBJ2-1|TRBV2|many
CASSEFYNEQFF
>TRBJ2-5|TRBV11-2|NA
CASSRDQETQYF
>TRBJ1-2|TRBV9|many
CASSPQAGSGYTF
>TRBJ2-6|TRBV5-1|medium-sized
CASGLSGAGANVLTF
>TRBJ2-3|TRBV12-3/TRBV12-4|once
CASSRNLAGGPDTQYF
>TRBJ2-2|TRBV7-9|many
CASSPGLINTGELFF
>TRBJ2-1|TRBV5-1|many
CASSLEGLEFGNEQFF
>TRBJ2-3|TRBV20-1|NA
CSARPLSTDTQYF
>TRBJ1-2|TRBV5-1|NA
CASSETGTAGYTF
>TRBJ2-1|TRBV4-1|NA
CASSQTRDRGQFF
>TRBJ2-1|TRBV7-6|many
CASSLPPWRGGGNRIHEQFF
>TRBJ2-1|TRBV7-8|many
CASRTDRGLKDEQFF
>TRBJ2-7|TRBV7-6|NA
CASSLATQGYEQYF
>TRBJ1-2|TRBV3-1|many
CASSQDYRPRILLGYTF
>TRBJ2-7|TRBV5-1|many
CASSLQAPHEQYF
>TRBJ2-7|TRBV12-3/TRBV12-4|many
CASTRLGQGDYEQYF
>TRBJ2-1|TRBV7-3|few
CASSRGASGYNEQFF
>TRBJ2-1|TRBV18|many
CASSVPGQGNNEQFF
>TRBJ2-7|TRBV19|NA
CASSAGQSYEQYF
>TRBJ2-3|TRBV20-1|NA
CSASTGDGADTQYF
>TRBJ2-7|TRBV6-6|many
CASSYWGASREYEQYF
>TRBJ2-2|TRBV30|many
CAWNGQGDTGELFF